The 31 T cell receptor beta chains presented below share a single source sample, sequenced in a study of shared clonotypes between healthy human individuals. Using immunoSEQ multiplex PCR, the repertoire was profiled, and TCRdb retains in-frame clones only, with some absent. The sample lists around 1.6 million clones, 98% seen once, with approximately 0.45% in the top ten. Sequenced input: naive CD4+ T cells sorted from blood. The subset: CD45RA+ positively selected. The receptors come from a young man in good health.

The V gene is TRBV6-1, the J gene TRBJ2-5, with TRBD2 matching over 10 bases. CDR3 length equals 15 residues. Trimming removed 2 bases from V and 2 bases from J; junction bases left unmatched: 2. Germline V gene sequence: CDR1 MNHNS, CDR2 SASEGT. The CDR3 sequence: CASSEKREGQETQYF. DNA for the CDR3: TGTGCCAGCAGTGAAAAGCGGGAGGGACAAGAGACCCAGTACTTC.

The chain uses TRBV5-1 and TRBJ2-7; no definite D call. This CDR3 contains 17 residues. The V gene's germline CDR1 is SGHRS and CDR2 YFSETQ. Trimming left V 3 bases short and J 0 bases short, with 19 bases between. Written as DNA, the CDR3 is TGCGCCAGCAGCTCGTATCGTAACAACGCCCCCTCCTACGAGCAGTACTTC. Translated, it gives CASSSYRNNAPSYEQYF.

The chain combines TRBV9 with TRBJ1-2; D remains ambiguous. The germline V gene encodes CDR1 SGDLS and CDR2 YYNGEE. The CDR3 has 14 residues. V was pared by 0 bases and J by 8 bases, with 14 bases between. CDR3 amino acids: CASSVEGASKGYTF. CDR3 DNA sequence: TGTGCCAGCAGCGTAGAAGGTGCCTCAAAGGGCTACACCTTC.

V and J are TRBV7-9 and TRBJ1-5; D ambiguous. The V end lost 5 bases, the J end lost 4 bases, and 15 bases lay between the germline ends. The germline CDR1 and CDR2 sequences are SEHNR and FQNEAQ (reference sequence). CDR3 length equals 15 residues. CDR3 region: CASSPLSHPNQPQHF. CDR3 in DNA: TGTGCCAGCAGCCCCTTATCCCACCCGAATCAGCCCCAGCATTTT.

The V gene is TRBV10-3, the J gene TRBJ2-7; no definite D call. Germline V gene data show CDR1 as ENHRY and CDR2 as SYGVKD. V lost 6 bases, J lost 1 base, and 13 bases lay in between. This CDR3 is 14 amino acids long. Here the CDR3 DNA reads TGTGCCATCAGACAGAGTAGTAATTCCTACGAGCAGTACTTC. Its protein is CAIRQSSNSYEQYF.

The chain employs TRBV14 and TRBJ2-5, with D possibly being TRBD1 or TRBD2 (7 bases each). In germline, CDR1 is SGHDN, CDR2 FVKESK. The CDR3 loop spans 17 amino acids. V lost 4 bases to trimming and J lost 2 bases, with 20 bases between them. The DNA of the CDR3 is TGTGCCAGCAGCCGATTGTCAGGGGGGGTGATTCAAGAGACCCAGTACTTC. This encodes CASSRLSGGVIQETQYF.

This rearrangement joins TRBV21-1 to TRBJ1-4. TRBV21-1 is a pseudogene locus. The CDR3 is 18 amino acids. CDR3 nucleotide sequence: TGTGCCAGCAGCATGAGGTACGGAGCCGTTGCAACTAATGAAAAACTGTTTTTT. The encoded protein is CASSMRYGAVATNEKLFF.

The chain joins TRBV5-1 to TRBJ1-2; D is perhaps TRBD1 (5 bases). Germline lookup yields CDR1 SGHRS and CDR2 YFSETQ. V was cut by 4 bases and J by 1 base, with 11 bases left in between. The CDR3 runs 14 residues. The chain's CDR3 is CASSVFQGNYGYTF. The CDR3, as DNA: TGCGCCAGCAGCGTGTTCCAGGGTAACTATGGCTACACCTTC.

The CDR3 coding sequence is TGTGCCAGCTCACCAGTCGATAGGGGCGAGCAGTACTTC. This encodes CASSPVDRGEQYF. J is TRBJ2-7 and V is TRBV18, with a tentative D call TRBD1 (5 bases). Germline values: CDR1 KGHSH, CDR2 LQKENI. The CDR3 extends over 13 amino acids. The germline V and J ends were trimmed by 2 bases and 6 bases, with 11 bases remaining between them.

This clone has more than one count but fewer than ten. V is TRBV5-3 and J is TRBJ2-1, with 8 nucleotides matching TRBD2. TRBV5-3 carries the ORF label, with uncertain function. The CDR3 extends over 17 amino acids. V was clipped by 1 base and J by 5 bases; unmatched bases: 11. The chain's CDR3 is CARSLISSSGNDNEQFF. In nucleotides, the CDR3 is TGTGCCAGAAGCTTGATCTCGAGTAGCGGGAACGACAATGAGCAGTTCTTC.

The J gene is TRBJ2-5, the V gene TRBV14, with 11 bases aligning to TRBD1. V lost 3 bases and J lost 5; bases outside the gene matches: 5. Looked up from germline, CDR1 is SGHDN and CDR2 is FVKESK. The CDR3 has 15 amino acids. The CDR3 sequence: CASSQRTGGSETQYF. CDR3 DNA: TGTGCCAGCAGCCAGAGGACAGGGGGCAGCGAGACCCAGTACTTC.

The V call is TRBV15, the J call TRBJ2-4, with D possibly TRBD1 on 6 matching bases. The CDR3 spans 15 residues. V gave up 0 bases and J gave up 9 bases, with 15 bases separating them. Germline V gene sequence: CDR1 LNHNV, CDR2 YYDKDF (reference sequence). The CDR3 sequence is CATSRDAGVGGIQYF. DNA for the CDR3: TGTGCCACCAGCAGAGATGCAGGGGTCGGTGGCATTCAGTACTTC.

The chain combines TRBV11-2 with TRBJ2-2; the match to TRBD2 covers 10 bases. The CDR3 has 17 amino acids. Germline CDR1 reads SGHAT; CDR2 reads FQNNGV. The V segment lost 4 bases and the J segment 0 bases; nucleotides outside the gene matches: 5. The CDR3 coding sequence is TGTGCCAGCAGCTCCCGCCTAGCGGGAGCGAACACCGGGGAGCTGTTTTTT. As protein: CASSSRLAGANTGELFF.

The chain recombines TRBV19 with TRBJ2-3; maybe TRBD2 (5 bases). The CDR3 length is 14 residues. V was shortened by 1 base and J by 0 bases, with 5 bases between the two germline ends. Germline V gene data show CDR1 as LNHDA and CDR2 as SQIVND (reference sequence). The CDR3 nucleotides read TGTGCCAGTAGTATAGCGGGAAGCACAGATACGCAGTATTTT. Its translation: CASSIAGSTDTQYF.

V and J are TRBV5-1 and TRBJ1-2, with D perhaps TRBD1 (5 bases). This CDR3 region has 14 residues. Germline values: CDR1 SGHRS, CDR2 YFSETQ. The germline V and J ends were trimmed by 0 bases and 4 bases, with 10 bases remaining between them. CDR3: CASSLASGTYGYTF. CDR3 coding DNA: TGCGCCAGCAGCTTGGCATCGGGGACCTATGGCTACACCTTC.

The chain has TRBV11-3 and TRBJ2-7; 12 positions match TRBD2. The germline V gene has CDR1 SGHNT and CDR2 YENEEA. This CDR3 has 14 amino acids. V was clipped by 4 bases and J by 4 bases; unmatched bases: 2. CDR3 region: CASSSTSGRYEQYF. DNA for the CDR3: TGTGCCAGCAGCTCGACTAGCGGGAGATACGAGCAGTACTTC.

The chain has TRBV9 and TRBJ2-5, with 8 bases identical to TRBD1. Germline V gene sequence: CDR1 SGDLS, CDR2 YYNGEE. V was clipped by 3 bases and J by 2 bases; unmatched bases: 6. The CDR3 sequence is 15 residues long. The CDR3 DNA follows: TGTGCCAGCAGCGGGCGGACAGGGAATCAAGAGACCCAGTACTTC. Translated: CASSGRTGNQETQYF.

The chain has TRBV10-1 and TRBJ2-5; unclear D gene. Germline V gene sequence: CDR1 WNHNN, CDR2 SYGVQD (reference sequence). This CDR3 region has 14 residues. Trimming took 0 bases from V and 1 from J, leaving 6 bases between them. The chain's CDR3 is CASSESWAQETQYF. The CDR3 DNA is TGCGCCAGCAGTGAGTCCTGGGCCCAAGAGACCCAGTACTTC.

Concerning this clone itself: The sample has other DNA sequences that encode this CDR3 too. The rearrangement uses TRBV5-1 and TRBJ2-1; 7 nucleotides align to TRBD2. Looked up from germline, CDR1 is SGHRS and CDR2 is YFSETQ. This CDR3 comprises 16 residues. V trimming: 5 bases; J trimming: 0 bases; junction bases outside the gene matches: 8. CDR3 sequence (DNA): TGCGCCAGCAGTCCCCTAGCGGAGAGCTCCTACAATGAGCAGTTCTTC. This codes for CASSPLAESSYNEQFF.

CDR3 DNA: TGTGCCAGCAGCAGGGGCCCCTACGAGCAGTACTTC. Protein sequence: CASSRGPYEQYF. This sequence joins TRBV14 and TRBJ2-7, with D possibly matching TRBD1 (5 bases). Looked up from germline, CDR1 is SGHDN and CDR2 is FVKESK. The CDR3 contains 12 residues. V lost 5 bases to trimming and J lost 2 bases, with 7 bases between them.

J is TRBJ2-7 and V is TRBV15; 9 bases align to TRBD2. CDR1 is LNHNV, CDR2 YYDKDF, per germline (reference sequence). V gave up 5 bases and J gave up 2 bases; unmatched junction bases: 10. The CDR3 sequence is 16 residues long. Written as DNA, the CDR3 is TGTGCCACCAGCGATCCTATAGCGGGAGAGACCTACGAGCAGTACTTC. Translated, it gives CATSDPIAGETYEQYF.

This clone has just one count. V is TRBV5-4 and J is TRBJ2-2; 8 bases are a match to TRBD2. Germline lookup yields CDR1 SGHNT and CDR2 YYREEE (reference sequence). The CDR3 contains 15 residues. J gave up 7 bases and V 4 bases, and 9 bases lay outside the gene matches. CDR3: CASSASGSVDGELFF. The CDR3, as DNA: TGTGCCAGCAGCGCGAGCGGGAGCGTTGACGGGGAGCTGTTTTTT. Filled out from reference TRBV5-4 and TRBJ2-2, the complete variable domain reads ETGVTQSPTHLIKTRGQQVTLRCSSQSGHNTVSWYQQALGQGPQFIFQYYREEENGRGNFPPRFSGLQFPNYSSELNVNALELDDSALYLCASSASGSVDGELFFGEGSRLTVL.

The chain couples TRBV28 to TRBJ2-2; D is undetermined. Germline V CDR1 and CDR2: MDHEN, SYDVKM. The CDR3 loop spans 14 amino acids. Between the trimmed V and J ends, which lost 4 bases and 2 bases, there was a span of 8 bases. CDR3 amino acids: CASSSPANTGELFF. The CDR3 bases are TGTGCCAGCAGTTCCCCTGCAAACACCGGGGAGCTGTTTTTT.

The V gene is TRBV29-1, the J gene TRBJ1-2; 7 nucleotides match TRBD1. Germline-derived CDR1 and CDR2 are SQVTM and ANQGSEA. V lost 4 bases to trimming and J lost 1 base; unmatched junction nucleotides: 6. The CDR3 loop spans 14 amino acids. The CDR3 coding sequence is TGCAGCGTTGGCCTCAGGGGGGGTAACTATGGCTACACCTTC. Translation gives CSVGLRGGNYGYTF.

This chain connects TRBV10-3 to TRBJ2-1, with TRBD1 identical over 11 bases. Trimming at V came to 6 bases and at J to 2 bases, leaving 6 bases not matched to a gene. Germline CDR1 ENHRY, CDR2 SYGVKD. The CDR3 length is 16 residues. CDR3 loop: CAIRQPGQGAYNEQFF. Here the CDR3 DNA reads TGTGCCATCAGACAACCGGGACAGGGGGCCTACAATGAGCAGTTCTTC.

This clone was counted a single time. The rearrangement joins TRBV19 to TRBJ2-1; no definite D call. CDR1 is LNHDA and CDR2 is SQIVND in the germline V gene (reference sequence). V was trimmed by 7 bases and J by 9 bases, leaving 22 bases between them. The length of the CDR3 is 15 residues. The CDR3 region is CASMVGRSLVGEQFF. Written as DNA, the CDR3 is TGTGCCAGTATGGTAGGCAGAAGTCTTGTAGGTGAGCAGTTCTTC.

V is TRBV29-1 and J is TRBJ2-2; perhaps TRBD1 as D (5 bases). The germline V gene has CDR1 SQVTM and CDR2 ANQGSEA. The length of the CDR3 is 18 residues. Trimming stripped 4 bases from V and 0 bases from J, with 21 bases between. The DNA for the CDR3 is TGCAGCGTTGGTTACCCTTCAGGGCTCCCCGCGAACACCGGGGAGCTGTTTTTT. Protein: CSVGYPSGLPANTGELFF.

The V and J genes are TRBV11-2 and TRBJ2-7; 15 bases agree with TRBD2. There are 19 residues in the CDR3. Germline assignment: CDR1 SGHAT and CDR2 FQNNGV. The J segment lost 3 bases and the V segment lost 4 bases, leaving 13 bases of the junction unmatched. CDR3 bases: TGTGCCAGCAGCTCACAAACCGGGACTAGCGGGAGGATGCTCTACGAGCAGTACTTC. It specifies CASSSQTGTSGRMLYEQYF.

V gene TRBV6-5 combines with J gene TRBJ2-7; D possibly corresponds to TRBD1 (5 bases). The CDR3 is 14 residues long. Deletions cut 2 bases from V and 3 bases from J, with 11 bases between. Germline V gene lookup returns CDR1 MNHEY and CDR2 SVGAGI. CDR3 region: CASSYAGFFYEQYF. In nucleotides, the CDR3 is TGTGCCAGCAGTTACGCAGGGTTCTTCTACGAGCAGTACTTC.

V is TRBV11-3 and J is TRBJ2-2; D uncertain. The germline CDR1 and CDR2 sequences are SGHNT and YENEEA. The CDR3 contains 12 residues. V was pared by 2 bases and J by 7 bases, with 5 bases between. The CDR3 coding sequence is TGTGCCAGCAGCTTATCGAGCGGGGAGCTGTTTTTT. It is translated as CASSLSSGELFF.

The rearrangement links TRBV7-8 to TRBJ2-3, with 10 nucleotides matching TRBD1. Germline V gene data show CDR1 as SGHVS and CDR2 as FQNEAQ. The CDR3 length is 16 residues. V gave up 5 bases and J gave up 1 base; unmatched junction bases: 6. CDR3 bases: TGTGCCAGCAGCACCCCTGGGACAGGGGGCACAGATACGCAGTATTTT. This translates into CASSTPGTGGTDTQYF.